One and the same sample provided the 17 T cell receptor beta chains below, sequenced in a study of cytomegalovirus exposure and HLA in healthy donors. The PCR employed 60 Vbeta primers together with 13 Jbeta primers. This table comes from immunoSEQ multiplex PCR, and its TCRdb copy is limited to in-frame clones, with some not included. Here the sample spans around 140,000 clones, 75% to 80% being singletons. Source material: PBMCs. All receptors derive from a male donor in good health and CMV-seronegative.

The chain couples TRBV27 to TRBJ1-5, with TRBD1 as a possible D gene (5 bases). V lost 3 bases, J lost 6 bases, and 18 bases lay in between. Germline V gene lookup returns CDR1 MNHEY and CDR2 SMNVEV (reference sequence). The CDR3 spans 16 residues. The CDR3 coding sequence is TGTGCCAGCAGTTTTTTGGCGGGGCGGAATAGTCAGCCCCAGCATTTT. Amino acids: CASSFLAGRNSQPQHF.

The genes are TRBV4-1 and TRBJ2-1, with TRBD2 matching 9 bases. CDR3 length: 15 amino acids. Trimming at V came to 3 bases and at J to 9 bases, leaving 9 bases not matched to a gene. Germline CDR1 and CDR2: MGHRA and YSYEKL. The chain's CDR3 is CASSQRGGGASEQFF. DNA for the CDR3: TGCGCCAGCAGCCAGAGGGGCGGGGGGGCGTCTGAGCAGTTCTTC.

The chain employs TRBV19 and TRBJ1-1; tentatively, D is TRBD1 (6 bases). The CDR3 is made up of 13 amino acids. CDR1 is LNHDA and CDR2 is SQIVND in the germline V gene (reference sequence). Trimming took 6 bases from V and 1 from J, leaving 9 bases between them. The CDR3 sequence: CASRDRENTEAFF. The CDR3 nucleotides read TGTGCCAGTAGGGACAGAGAGAACACTGAAGCTTTCTTT.

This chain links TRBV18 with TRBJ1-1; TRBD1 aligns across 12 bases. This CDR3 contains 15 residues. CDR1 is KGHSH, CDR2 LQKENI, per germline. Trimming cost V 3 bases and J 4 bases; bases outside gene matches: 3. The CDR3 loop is CASSPWDRGPTEAFF. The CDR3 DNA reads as TGTGCCAGCTCACCTTGGGACAGGGGGCCCACTGAAGCTTTCTTT.

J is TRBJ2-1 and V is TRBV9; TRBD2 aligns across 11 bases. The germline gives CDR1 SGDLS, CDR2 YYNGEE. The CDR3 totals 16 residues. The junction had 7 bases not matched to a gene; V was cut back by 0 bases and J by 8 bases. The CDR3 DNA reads TGTGCCAGCAGCGTAGCAGGGACTAGCGGATCCCATGAGCAGTTCTTC. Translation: CASSVAGTSGSHEQFF.

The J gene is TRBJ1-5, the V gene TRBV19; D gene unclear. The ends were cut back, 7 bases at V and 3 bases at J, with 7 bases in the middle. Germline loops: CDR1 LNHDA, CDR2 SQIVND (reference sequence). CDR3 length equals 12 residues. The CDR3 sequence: CASNTANQPQHF. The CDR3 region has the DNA TGTGCCAGTAATACAGCCAATCAGCCCCAGCATTTT.

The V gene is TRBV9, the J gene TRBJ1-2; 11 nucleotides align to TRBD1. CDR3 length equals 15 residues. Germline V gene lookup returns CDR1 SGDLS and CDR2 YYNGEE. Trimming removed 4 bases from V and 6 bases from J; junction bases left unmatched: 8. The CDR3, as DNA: TGTGCCAGCAGCATGCCGGGACAGGGGGGCGATGGCTACACCTTC. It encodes CASSMPGQGGDGYTF.

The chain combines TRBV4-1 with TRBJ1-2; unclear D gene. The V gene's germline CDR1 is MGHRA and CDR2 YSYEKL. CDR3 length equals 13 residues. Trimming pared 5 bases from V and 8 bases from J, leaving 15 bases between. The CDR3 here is CASSSSGVLGYTF. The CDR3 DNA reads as TGCGCCAGCAGCTCGAGCGGGGTTTTGGGCTACACCTTC.

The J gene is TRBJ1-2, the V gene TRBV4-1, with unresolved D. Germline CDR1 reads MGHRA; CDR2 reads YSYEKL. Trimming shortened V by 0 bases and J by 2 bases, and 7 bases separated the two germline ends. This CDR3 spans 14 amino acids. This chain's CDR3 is CASSQEETNYGYTF. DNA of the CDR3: TGCGCCAGCAGCCAAGAGGAGACCAACTATGGCTACACCTTC.

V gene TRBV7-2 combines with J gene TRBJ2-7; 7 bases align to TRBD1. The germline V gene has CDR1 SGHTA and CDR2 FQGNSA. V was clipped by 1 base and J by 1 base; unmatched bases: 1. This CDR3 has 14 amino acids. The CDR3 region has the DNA TGTGCCAGCAGCTTAGACAGGGGTTCCTACGAGCAGTACTTC. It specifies CASSLDRGSYEQYF.

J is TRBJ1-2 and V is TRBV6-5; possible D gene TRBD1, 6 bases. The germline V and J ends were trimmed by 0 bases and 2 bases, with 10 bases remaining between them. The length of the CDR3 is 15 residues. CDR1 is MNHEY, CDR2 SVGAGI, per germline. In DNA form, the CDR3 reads TGTGCCAGCAGTTACTCACGTCAGGGGAACTATGGCTACACCTTC. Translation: CASSYSRQGNYGYTF.

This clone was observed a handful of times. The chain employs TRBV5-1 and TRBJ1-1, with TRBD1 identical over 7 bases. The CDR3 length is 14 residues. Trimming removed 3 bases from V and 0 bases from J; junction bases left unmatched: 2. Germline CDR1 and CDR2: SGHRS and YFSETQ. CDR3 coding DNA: TGCGCCAGCAGCTCCGACAGGGTGAACACTGAAGCTTTCTTT. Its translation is CASSSDRVNTEAFF.

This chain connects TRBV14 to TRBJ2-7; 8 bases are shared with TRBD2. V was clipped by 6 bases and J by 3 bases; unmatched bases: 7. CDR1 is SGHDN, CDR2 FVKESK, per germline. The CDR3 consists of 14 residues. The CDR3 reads CASRATGGGYEQYF. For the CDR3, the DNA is TGTGCCAGCAGGGCTACCGGGGGGGGCTACGAGCAGTACTTC.

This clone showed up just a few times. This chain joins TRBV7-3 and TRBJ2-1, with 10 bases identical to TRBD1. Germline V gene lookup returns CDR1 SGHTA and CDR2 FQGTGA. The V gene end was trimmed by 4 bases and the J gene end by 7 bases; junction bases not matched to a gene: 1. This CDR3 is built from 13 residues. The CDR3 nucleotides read TGTGCCAGCAGCTGGACAGGGGGGAATGAGCAGTTCTTC. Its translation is CASSWTGGNEQFF.

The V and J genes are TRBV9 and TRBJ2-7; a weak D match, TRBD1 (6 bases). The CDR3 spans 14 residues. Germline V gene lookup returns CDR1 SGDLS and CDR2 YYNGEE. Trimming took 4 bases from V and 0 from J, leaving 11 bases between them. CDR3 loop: CASSPRDISYEQYF. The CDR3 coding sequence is TGTGCCAGCAGCCCTAGGGACATCTCCTACGAGCAGTACTTC.

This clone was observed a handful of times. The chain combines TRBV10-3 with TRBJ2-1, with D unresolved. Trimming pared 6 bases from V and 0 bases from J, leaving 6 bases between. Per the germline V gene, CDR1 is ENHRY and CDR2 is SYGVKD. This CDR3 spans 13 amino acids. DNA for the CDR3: TGTGCCATCAGGCTGAGCTCCTACAATGAGCAGTTCTTC. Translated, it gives CAIRLSSYNEQFF.

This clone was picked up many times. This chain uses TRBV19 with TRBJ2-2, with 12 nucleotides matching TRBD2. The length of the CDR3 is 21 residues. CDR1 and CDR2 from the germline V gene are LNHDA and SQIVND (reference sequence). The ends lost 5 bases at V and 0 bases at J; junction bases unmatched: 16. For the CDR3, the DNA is TGTGCCAGTAGTCTCCGCCAGGGACTAGCGGGCCCAGTCGCGAACACCGGGGAGCTGTTTTTT. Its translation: CASSLRQGLAGPVANTGELFF. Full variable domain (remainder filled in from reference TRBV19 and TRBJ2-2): DGGITQSPKYLFRKEGQNVTLSCEQNLNHDAMYWYRQDPGQGLRLIYYSQIVNDFQKGDIAEGYSVSREKKESFPLTVTSAQKNPTAFYLCASSLRQGLAGPVANTGELFFGEGSRLTVL.